This T cell receptor beta chain was retrieved from a study of control samples from healthy donors and cancer patients. Libraries were prepared by immunoSEQ multiplex PCR; TCRdb keeps only in-frame clonotypes and omits some of them. The data hold about 110,000 clones, with roughly 89% observed a single time. Per the germline V gene, CDR1 is SGDLS and CDR2 is YYNGEE. V lost 7 bases to trimming and J lost 0 bases, with 13 bases between them. There are 14 residues in the CDR3. This TCR came from a woman aged 45-65 years in good health. The source material was blood. This chain joins TRBV9 and TRBJ1-1, with a tentative D call TRBD1 (5 bases). CDR3 nucleotide sequence: TGTGCCAGCGCGGCAGGGAACATGAACACTGAAGCTTTCTTT. Encoded protein: CASAAGNMNTEAFF.